One sample yielded the 5 T cell receptor beta chains listed below, sequenced in a study of early T cells in non-severe SARS-CoV-2 infection (dated by TCRdb to the early 2020s). The method was 5' RACE. Data came from a NextSeq 500. TCRdb reprocessed the public reads (quality trimming at Q25 with fastp, clone calling with MiXCR) and kept in-frame beta chains. When rows share a CDR3 protein, they turn into one entry using the most common DNA and genes. This sample gives 120,000 or so distinct CDR3 sequences in total; 10% to 15% of them show up just once. The ten top clones hold 3.8% of the sample. Specimen: whole blood, collected at baseline. The receptor source for this set is an adult who was a healthcare worker with PCR-confirmed SARS-CoV-2 infection or an uninfected control (not recorded which).

This clonotype has at least ten counts. The chain combines TRBV29-1 with TRBJ2-3, with TRBD1 identical over 7 bases. CDR1 and CDR2 from the germline V gene are SQVTM and ANQGSEA. The CDR3 loop spans 14 amino acids. V lost 7 bases, J lost 6 bases, and 13 bases stayed unmatched. CDR3 residues: CSGIDRVSGDTQYF. As DNA, the CDR3 is TGCAGCGGGATCGACAGGGTGTCAGGGGATACGCAGTATTTT.

Turning to this clonotype: A single base separates this from a much larger clone, so it may be a read error. The chain has TRBV5-5 and TRBJ1-3; no clear D. This CDR3 region has 12 residues. Germline CDR1 reads SGHKS; CDR2 reads YYEKEE (reference sequence). The CDR3 region has the DNA TGTGCCAGCAGCTTGGGTGGAAACACCAAATATTTT. The encoded protein is CASSLGGNTKYF.

This clonotype was seen only a few times. The CDR3: CASRSIVGTGSNEQFF. The DNA for the CDR3 is TGCGCCAGCAGATCAATAGTAGGGACAGGGAGCAATGAGCAGTTCTTC. The chain links TRBV5-1 to TRBJ2-1; 9 bases line up with TRBD1. Looked up from germline, CDR1 is SGHRS and CDR2 is YFSETQ. The CDR3 runs 16 residues. V was clipped by 5 bases and J by 6 bases; unmatched bases: 12.

The J gene is TRBJ1-1, the V gene TRBV6-1, with 7 bases fitting TRBD1. The germline V gene encodes CDR1 MNHNS and CDR2 SASEGT. Trimming cost V 3 bases and J 5 bases; bases outside gene matches: 6. CDR3 length: 14 residues. In DNA form, the CDR3 reads TGTGCCAGCAGTGAGTCGACGACAGGGACTGAAGCTTTCTTT. This codes for CASSESTTGTEAFF.

This clonotype was counted only a few times. CDR3 sequence (DNA): TGTGCCAGCTCACCAGGGCCGTCCCCTTCCTACGAGCAGTACTTC. It encodes CASSPGPSPSYEQYF. This sequence joins TRBV18 and TRBJ2-7, with D unclear. V was cut by 2 bases and J by 1 base, with 12 bases left in between. Germline V gives CDR1 KGHSH, CDR2 LQKENI. This CDR3 comprises 15 residues.